This record covers a single T cell receptor beta chain. Generated by immunoSEQ multiplex PCR, the TCRdb table keeps only in-frame clones and is missing some. This table holds 300,000 to 450,000 clones, 87% found once. This sample was included in a study of blood T cell repertoires in COVID-19. Study details: Whether acute or convalescent, the COVID-19 samples came from the United States, Italy and Spain. T cells, B-cell-depleted T cells, or PBMCs supplied cDNA or gDNA.

The receptor was derived from a woman aged 60-75 years with COVID-19, enrolled during active disease. The sequenced sample consisted of peripheral blood.

CDR3 sequence reads: CASSPTSSPGELFF. The CDR3 DNA reads as TGTGCCAGCTCACCCACTAGCAGCCCCGGGGAGCTGTTTTTT. This rearrangement joins TRBV18 to TRBJ2-2; perhaps TRBD2 as D (6 bases). The CDR3 runs to 14 residues. Germline V gene data show CDR1 as KGHSH and CDR2 as LQKENI. V was pared by 3 bases and J by 6 bases, with 11 bases between.